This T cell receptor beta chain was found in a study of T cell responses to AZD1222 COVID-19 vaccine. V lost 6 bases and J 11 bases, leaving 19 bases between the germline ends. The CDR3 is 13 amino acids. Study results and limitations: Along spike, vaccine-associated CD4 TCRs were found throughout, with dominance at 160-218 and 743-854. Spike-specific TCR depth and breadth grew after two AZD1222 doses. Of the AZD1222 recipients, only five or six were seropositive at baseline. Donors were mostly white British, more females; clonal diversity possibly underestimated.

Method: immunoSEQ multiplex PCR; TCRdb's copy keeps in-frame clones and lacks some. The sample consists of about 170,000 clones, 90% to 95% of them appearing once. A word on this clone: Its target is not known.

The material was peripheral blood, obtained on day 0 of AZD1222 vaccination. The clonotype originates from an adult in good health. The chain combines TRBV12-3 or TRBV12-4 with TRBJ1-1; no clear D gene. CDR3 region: CASSDGKPLYAFF. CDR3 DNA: TGTGCCAGCAGCGATGGAAAGCCCCTGTACGCTTTCTTT.